Listed here are 8 T cell receptor beta chains from one sample, sequenced in a study of shared clonotypes between healthy human individuals. Only in-frame clones appear in the TCRdb table, and some are missing; sequencing was by immunoSEQ multiplex PCR. The sample yields about 460,000 clones, approximately 80% seen once. The material sequenced was PBMCs. The receptors stem from a middle-aged woman in good health. Some clones in this sample may be carry-over from other donors' samples.

The chain links TRBV2 to TRBJ2-5; D is perhaps TRBD1 (6 bases). V lost 7 bases and J 1 base, leaving 10 bases between the germline ends. The CDR3 spans 13 residues. The germline V gene encodes CDR1 SNHLY and CDR2 FYNNEI. CDR3 protein: CASNGQLQETQYF. The CDR3 DNA sequence: TGTGCCAGCAACGGACAGCTCCAAGAGACCCAGTACTTC.

This chain uses TRBV7-3 with TRBJ2-7; 10 nucleotides align to TRBD2. This CDR3 is built from 15 residues. In germline, CDR1 is SGHTA, CDR2 FQGTGA. J was trimmed by 5 bases and V by 3 bases; bases with no gene match: 7. As DNA, the CDR3 is TGTGCCAGCAGCTTTCGCCTAGCGGGAGTGGACGAGCAGTACTTC. Encoded protein: CASSFRLAGVDEQYF.

This clone was recorded only once. The chain is built from TRBV5-4 and TRBJ2-5; 9 bases fit TRBD1. J gave up 5 bases and V 2 bases, and 4 bases lay outside the gene matches. Germline V lookup: CDR1 SGHNT, CDR2 YYREEE (reference sequence). This CDR3 has 14 residues. This CDR3 is CASSLQGAWETQYF. The DNA for the CDR3 is TGTGCCAGCAGCTTACAGGGGGCTTGGGAGACCCAGTACTTC.

The chain couples TRBV5-1 to TRBJ1-5; TRBD1 agrees at 8 bases. The J segment lost 6 bases and the V segment lost 0 bases, leaving 5 bases of the junction unmatched. The CDR3 is 15 residues long. CDR1 SGHRS and CDR2 YFSETQ come from the germline V gene. The CDR3 DNA sequence: TGCGCCAGCAGCTTGGGGGCAGGGGGCAGTCAGCCCCAGCATTTT. As protein: CASSLGAGGSQPQHF.

A word on this clone: A far bigger clonotype differs at one base, so this is likely a read error. V gene TRBV30 combines with J gene TRBJ2-1; TRBD2 matches 7 bases. CDR1 and CDR2 from the germline V gene are GTSNPN and SVGIG (reference sequence). There are 14 residues in the CDR3. The CDR3 loop reads CAWTPRGGDNGQFF. CDR3 nucleotides: TGTGCCTGGACCCCCCGCGGGGGAGACAATGGGCAGTTCTTC. The entire variable domain, with the rest obtained from reference TRBV30 and TRBJ2-1, is as follows: SQTIHQWPATLVQPVGSPLSLECTVEGTSNPNLYWYRQAAGRGLQLLFYSVGIGQISSEVPQNLSASRPQDRQFILSSKKLLLSDSGFYLCAWTPRGGDNGQFFGPGTRLTVL.

V usage is TRBV9 and J usage is TRBJ2-5; TRBD2 aligns across 9 bases. CDR3 length: 13 residues. CDR1 and CDR2 (germline): SGDLS, YYNGEE. Trimming removed 8 bases from V and 2 bases from J; junction bases left unmatched: 4. The CDR3 region is CASSTSGQETQYF. Here the CDR3 DNA reads TGTGCCAGTTCGACTAGCGGTCAAGAGACCCAGTACTTC. The variable domain in full, completed from reference TRBV9 and TRBJ2-5, reads DSGVTQTPKHLITATGQRVTLRCSPRSGDLSVYWYQQSLDQGLQFLIQYYNGEERAKGNILERFSAQQFPDLHSELNLSSLELGDSALYFCASSTSGQETQYFGPGTRLLVL.

The chain employs TRBV29-1 and TRBJ2-5; 14 nucleotides agree with TRBD2. V shed 6 bases, J shed 5 bases, and the junction held 11 bases outside the gene matches. From germline, CDR1 is SQVTM and CDR2 ANQGSEA. This CDR3 is 16 amino acids long. This CDR3 is CSVSGTSGSVGETQYF. CDR3 DNA sequence: TGCAGCGTCTCCGGGACTAGCGGGAGTGTTGGGGAGACCCAGTACTTC.

The chain employs TRBV5-4 and TRBJ2-7, with 11 nucleotides matching TRBD2. After removal of 4 bases from V and 3 bases from J, the junction contained 6 bases not matched to a gene. Looked up from germline, CDR1 is SGHNT and CDR2 is YYREEE (reference sequence). This CDR3 is built from 15 residues. The CDR3 sequence is CASSPGTSGNYEQYF. As DNA, the CDR3 is TGTGCCAGCAGCCCCGGGACTAGCGGAAACTACGAGCAGTACTTC.